This TCR beta chain comes out of a study of blood T cell repertoires in COVID-19. Study-wide context: COVID-19 samples, acute and convalescent, were from the United States, Italy and Spain.

The length of the CDR3 is 16 residues. Trimming stripped 0 bases from V and 3 bases from J, with 16 bases between. The germline V gene encodes CDR1 SGDLS and CDR2 YYNGEE. Profiling relied on immunoSEQ multiplex PCR, and the TCRdb table lists in-frame clones only, not all of them. The sample includes approximately 300,000 clones, 80% to 90% seen only once; the top ten take about 10%. Input material: PBMCs or T cells enriched from blood (not recorded which). The source of this sequence is a woman younger than 30 who had recovered from COVID-19. The rearrangement uses TRBV9 and TRBJ2-7, with D possibly matching TRBD2 (5 bases). The CDR3 loop is CASSVGRGTGNYEQYF. CDR3 coding DNA: TGTGCCAGCAGCGTAGGAAGAGGCACGGGGAACTACGAGCAGTACTTC.